This T cell receptor beta chain was sequenced for a study of T cell responses to AZD1222 COVID-19 vaccine. The data were produced by immunoSEQ multiplex PCR, yet TCRdb's version contains in-frame clones alone and is incomplete. This table has roughly 150,000 clones, 88% appearing once. There are 13 residues in the CDR3. Germline CDR1 SQVTM, CDR2 ANQGSEA. Trimming shortened V by 3 bases and J by 1 base, and 9 bases separated the two germline ends. This TCR derives from an adult in good health. This chain connects TRBV29-1 to TRBJ1-1, with unresolved D. The source material was peripheral blood, sampled on day 0 of AZD1222 vaccination. The CDR3 DNA sequence: TGCAGCGTTGAGAACAGACCGAACACTGAAGCTTTCTTT. Its translation: CSVENRPNTEAFF.